The next 29 T cell receptor beta chains were all read from a single sample in a study of shared clonotypes between healthy human individuals. Clones were sequenced by immunoSEQ multiplex PCR, and TCRdb holds only the in-frame ones, with some missing. Among approximately 1,500,000 clones, about 98% were seen once, and the ten largest hold roughly 0.45%. Sequencing was carried out using naive CD4+ T cells sorted from blood. Regarding subset: CD45RA+ positively selected. The receptor source for this set is a man aged 30-40 years in good health.

The chain combines TRBV7-2 with TRBJ1-3, with D unresolved. The CDR3 consists of 15 residues. CDR1 is SGHTA, CDR2 FQGNSA, per germline. The V end was cut by 3 bases, the J end by 0 bases, with 9 bases between. The CDR3: CASSFYPSSGNTIYF. The CDR3 DNA follows: TGTGCCAGCAGCTTTTACCCAAGCTCTGGAAACACCATATATTTT.

The V gene is TRBV2, the J gene TRBJ2-7; tentative D call: TRBD1 (6 bases). Germline CDR1 reads SNHLY; CDR2 reads FYNNEI. The CDR3 consists of 15 residues. Between the trimmed V and J ends, which lost 0 bases and 3 bases, there was a span of 12 bases. The CDR3 region is CASSEAGGTLYEQYF. Here the CDR3 DNA reads TGTGCCAGCAGTGAAGCAGGGGGTACCCTCTACGAGCAGTACTTC.

The chain carries TRBV9 and TRBJ1-1; D is uncertain. Germline-derived CDR1 and CDR2 are SGDLS and YYNGEE. The CDR3 runs to 15 residues. The ends were cut back, 3 bases at V and 0 bases at J, with 12 bases in the middle. CDR3 nucleotide sequence: TGTGCCAGCAGCGCCCCGCCCGGCATGAACACTGAAGCTTTCTTT. It codes for CASSAPPGMNTEAFF.

The rearrangement links TRBV7-2 to TRBJ2-3, with 7 bases identical to TRBD2. The CDR3 covers 14 residues. Germline V gives CDR1 SGHTA, CDR2 FQGNSA. V lost 5 bases and J lost 6; bases outside the gene matches: 8. CDR3 nucleotides: TGTGCCAGCAGCCTTGGGCTAGCGGCCGATACGCAGTATTTT. Translating gives CASSLGLAADTQYF.

The V call is TRBV15, the J call TRBJ2-1, with 10 bases identical to TRBD2. The CDR3 runs 15 residues. V was clipped by 4 bases and J by 8 bases; unmatched bases: 8. CDR1 LNHNV and CDR2 YYDKDF come from the germline V gene (reference sequence). The CDR3 DNA follows: TGTGCCACCAGCATCGAGCCTAGCGGGAGTGATGAGCAGTTCTTC. This codes for CATSIEPSGSDEQFF.

Of note for this clone: This specimen includes other DNA sequences encoding the same CDR3. The CDR3 spells CASSLEGLQETQYF. The CDR3 nucleotides are TGCGCCAGCAGCTTGGAGGGCCTACAAGAGACCCAGTACTTC. The chain has TRBV5-1 and TRBJ2-5, with D unclear. The CDR3 spans 14 residues. V was pared by 0 bases and J by 2 bases, with 8 bases between. Germline values: CDR1 SGHRS, CDR2 YFSETQ.

The rearrangement uses TRBV4-1 and TRBJ2-3; 11 positions agree with TRBD2. V lost 0 bases, J lost 5 bases, and 4 bases stayed unmatched. This CDR3 is 16 amino acids long. Germline V gives CDR1 MGHRA, CDR2 YSYEKL. The CDR3 DNA reads TGCGCCAGCAGCCAAGACCGACTAGCGGGAAGAGATACGCAGTATTTT. It codes for CASSQDRLAGRDTQYF.

In this sample, this clone turned up once. The genes are TRBV4-1 and TRBJ2-7; 8 nucleotides agree with TRBD1. Losses at the gene ends were 4 bases for V and 3 bases for J; bases not matched to a gene: 8. The CDR3 has 15 amino acids. Per germline, CDR1 MGHRA and CDR2 YSYEKL. CDR3 bases: TGCGCCAGCAGCCCAGTGGACAGGGTCGGCTACGAGCAGTACTTC. It codes for CASSPVDRVGYEQYF.

This clone was found once. J is TRBJ1-3 and V is TRBV7-2; 7 positions agree with TRBD1. The CDR3 loop spans 17 amino acids. Per germline, CDR1 SGHTA and CDR2 FQGNSA. The V gene end was trimmed by 6 bases and the J gene end by 0 bases; junction bases not matched to a gene: 11. This CDR3 reads CASRLTGALHSGNTIYF. CDR3 DNA: TGTGCCAGCAGGCTAACAGGGGCCCTACACTCTGGAAACACCATATATTTT.

The chain combines TRBV18 with TRBJ2-5; no clear D. V was cut by 4 bases and J by 0 bases, with 6 bases left in between. Per the germline V gene, CDR1 is KGHSH and CDR2 is LQKENI. This CDR3 has 13 residues. The CDR3 nucleotides are TGTGCCAGCTCACTTAAACACCAAGAGACCCAGTACTTC. Protein: CASSLKHQETQYF.

CDR3 sequence reads: CSADAGANTGELFF. The DNA for the CDR3 is TGCAGCGCCGACGCAGGTGCGAACACCGGGGAGCTGTTTTTT. The chain couples TRBV29-1 to TRBJ2-2; unclear D gene. The CDR3 length is 14 residues. Trimming stripped 7 bases from V and 0 bases from J, with 12 bases between. Per germline, CDR1 SQVTM and CDR2 ANQGSEA.

A note on this clone: In the same sample, other DNA sequences code for this CDR3. This chain uses TRBV18 with TRBJ2-2; D uncertain. In germline, CDR1 is KGHSH, CDR2 LQKENI. The length of the CDR3 is 13 residues. Trimming took 1 base from V and 8 from J, leaving 8 bases between them. The CDR3 DNA reads as TGTGCCAGCTCACCACAACGGACGGGGGAGCTGTTTTTT. Translated: CASSPQRTGELFF. Full variable domain (missing parts from reference TRBV18 and TRBJ2-2): NAGVMQNPRHLVRRRGQEARLRCSPMKGHSHVYWYRQLPEEGLKFMVYLQKENIIDESGMPKERFSAEFPKEGPSILRIQQVVRGDSAAYFCASSPQRTGELFFGEGSRLTVL.

The V and J genes are TRBV6-6 and TRBJ2-3; no reliable D call. CDR1 is MNHNY and CDR2 is SVGAGI in the germline V gene (reference sequence). The CDR3 is 14 residues long. V was pared by 2 bases and J by 5 bases, with 11 bases between. The CDR3 here is CASSYGPPGDTQYF. The CDR3 coding sequence is TGTGCCAGCAGTTACGGCCCTCCGGGAGATACGCAGTATTTT.

The chain is built from TRBV6-1 and TRBJ1-5, with D possibly TRBD1 on 5 matching bases. V was trimmed by 3 bases and J by 0 bases, leaving 12 bases between them. The CDR3 extends over 16 amino acids. The germline CDR1 and CDR2 sequences are MNHNS and SASEGT. The CDR3 region has the DNA TGTGCCAGCAGTGAGGGGGGAGACCTTAGCAATCAGCCCCAGCATTTT. Its translation is CASSEGGDLSNQPQHF.

In its sample, this clone was seen once. The chain links TRBV25-1 to TRBJ1-2; 7 nucleotides line up with TRBD1. CDR1 MGHDK and CDR2 SYGVNS come from the germline V gene. This CDR3 region has 13 residues. The trim removed 3 bases at V and 8 bases at J, leaving 6 bases unmatched. CDR3 in amino acids: CASSDRTGGGYTF. CDR3 DNA: TGTGCCAGCAGTGACAGGACAGGAGGCGGCTACACCTTC.

This clone was counted a single time. This chain joins TRBV6-5 and TRBJ1-1; D gene ambiguous. V was cut by 2 bases and J by 3 bases, with 13 bases left in between. The CDR3 totals 15 residues. Looked up from germline, CDR1 is MNHEY and CDR2 is SVGAGI. The CDR3 region is CASSYDRGGDTEAFF. The CDR3, as DNA: TGTGCCAGCAGTTACGATCGCGGTGGAGACACTGAAGCTTTCTTT.

The chain employs TRBV6-1 and TRBJ2-7; D uncertain. Germline assignment: CDR1 MNHNS and CDR2 SASEGT. Trimming removed 0 bases at V and 0 bases at J, with 12 bases between. The CDR3 has 16 residues. The CDR3 nucleotides read TGTGCCAGCAGTGAAGCTCCTGCGATACTCTCCTACGAGCAGTACTTC. This codes for CASSEAPAILSYEQYF.

The rearrangement joins TRBV11-2 to TRBJ2-1; TRBD2 aligns across 13 bases. Germline V gene sequence: CDR1 SGHAT, CDR2 FQNNGV. The CDR3 runs to 18 residues. With V trimmed by 5 bases and J by 3 bases, 10 bases remained unmatched. Here the CDR3 DNA reads TGTGCCAGCAGCAGACTAGCGGGAGGCATTTTCATCTACAATGAGCAGTTCTTC. It is translated as CASSRLAGGIFIYNEQFF.

V gene TRBV6-1 combines with J gene TRBJ1-5; TRBD1 agrees at 8 bases. Germline CDR1 reads MNHNS; CDR2 reads SASEGT. The CDR3 has 17 amino acids. V gave up 3 bases and J gave up 0 bases; unmatched junction bases: 7. The CDR3 is CASSDRGPDYSNQPQHF. For the CDR3, the DNA is TGTGCCAGCAGTGACAGGGGGCCAGACTATAGCAATCAGCCCCAGCATTTT.

The chain employs TRBV15 and TRBJ1-5, with a tentative D call TRBD1 (6 bases). The CDR3 runs 12 residues. Between the trimmed V and J ends, which lost 6 bases and 7 bases, there was a span of 10 bases. CDR1 and CDR2 (germline): LNHNV, YYDKDF (reference sequence). Written as DNA, the CDR3 is TGTGCCACCAGAGCGGACAGCCAGCCCCAGCATTTT. This encodes CATRADSQPQHF.

The rearrangement uses TRBV16 and TRBJ1-1; D ambiguous. This CDR3 is 15 amino acids long. Germline CDR1 reads KGHSY; CDR2 reads FQNENV. Trimming left V 1 base short and J 3 bases short, with 12 bases between. The CDR3 here is CASSQFQGGDTEAFF. The DNA of the CDR3 is TGTGCCAGCAGCCAATTTCAAGGCGGCGACACTGAAGCTTTCTTT.

J is TRBJ2-7 and V is TRBV27, with D unclear. This CDR3 comprises 13 residues. The germline CDR1 and CDR2 sequences are MNHEY and SMNVEV (reference sequence). With 6 bases removed from V and 3 bases from J, the gap between germline ends came to 12 bases. CDR3 bases: TGTGCCAGCAGCCAACTCAACGGCTACGAGCAGTACTTC. Protein product: CASSQLNGYEQYF.

The V and J genes are TRBV9 and TRBJ1-1, with D maybe TRBD1 (5 bases). CDR3 length equals 15 residues. In germline, CDR1 is SGDLS, CDR2 YYNGEE. The V end lost 3 bases, the J end lost 0 bases, and 12 bases lay between the germline ends. CDR3 loop: CASSASGTMNTEAFF. The CDR3 region has the DNA TGTGCCAGCAGCGCCTCCGGGACTATGAACACTGAAGCTTTCTTT.

The chain has TRBV18 and TRBJ2-6, with D tentatively TRBD1 (5 bases). V lost 6 bases, J lost 0 bases, and 12 bases lay in between. The CDR3 contains 16 residues. Germline V lookup: CDR1 KGHSH, CDR2 LQKENI. The CDR3 protein is CASSGQGSSGANVLTF. The CDR3, as DNA: TGTGCCAGCTCGGGGCAGGGAAGCTCTGGGGCCAACGTCCTGACTTTC.

V and J are TRBV28 and TRBJ2-2; TRBD2 is a possible D gene (6 bases). CDR3 length: 18 residues. V was clipped by 2 bases and J by 4 bases, with 20 bases between them. CDR1 is MDHEN, CDR2 SYDVKM, per germline. Written as DNA, the CDR3 is TGTGCCAGCAGTTTAGTATCGAGGACTACCCTTAGCACCGGGGAGCTGTTTTTT. Protein product: CASSLVSRTTLSTGELFF.

The chain links TRBV7-9 to TRBJ2-1; 9 nucleotides match TRBD2. CDR3 size: 16 residues. CDR1 SEHNR and CDR2 FQNEAQ come from the germline V gene (reference sequence). The V and J ends lost 3 bases and 6 bases, in that order; junction bases with no gene match: 9. CDR3 amino acids: CASSFPGGRDPNEQFF. The CDR3 coding sequence is TGTGCCAGCAGCTTCCCGGGCGGGAGGGACCCCAATGAGCAGTTCTTC.

This sequence joins TRBV5-4 and TRBJ2-3; the match to TRBD2 covers 8 bases. In germline, CDR1 is SGHNT, CDR2 YYREEE (reference sequence). This CDR3 region has 17 residues. Unmatched junction bases numbered 9, after V lost 1 base and J lost 2 bases. CDR3 residues: CASSLSKGLGFTDTQYF. The DNA for the CDR3 is TGTGCCAGCAGCTTGTCCAAGGGACTAGGTTTCACAGATACGCAGTATTTT.

The chain recombines TRBV5-1 with TRBJ2-7; tentative D call: TRBD2 (5 bases). Per germline, CDR1 SGHRS and CDR2 YFSETQ. The CDR3 covers 15 residues. V gave up 4 bases and J gave up 0 bases, with 14 bases separating them. The CDR3 region has the DNA TGCGCCAGCAGCCTGGTAGTTGGGAGCTCCTACGAGCAGTACTTC. Protein product: CASSLVVGSSYEQYF. Full variable domain (remainder filled in from reference TRBV5-1 and TRBJ2-7): KAGVTQTPRYLIKTRGQQVTLSCSPISGHRSVSWYQQTPGQGLQFLFEYFSETQRNKGNFPGRFSGRQFSNSRSEMNVSTLELGDSALYLCASSLVVGSSYEQYFGPGTRLTVT.

The V call is TRBV5-1, the J call TRBJ2-6, with a tentative D call TRBD2 (5 bases). The CDR3 spans 18 residues. Germline V gene data show CDR1 as SGHRS and CDR2 as YFSETQ. Deletions cut 5 bases from V and 3 bases from J, with 21 bases between. CDR3 region: CASSIRGLPVSGANVLTF. In DNA, the CDR3 is TGCGCCAGCAGTATCCGGGGTTTACCTGTGAGTGGGGCCAACGTCCTGACTTTC.